This T cell receptor (beta chain) originates from a study of T cell repertoires in cytomegalovirus infection. Overall study context: Matching HLA type and CMV infection were both indicated by public TCR beta signatures.

From the reads, TCRdb called clonotypes with MiXCR, one entry per CDR3 protein. The sample shows hundreds of thousands of distinct CDR3 sequences, 35% of them seen only once. Trimming cost V 1 base and J 7 bases, with 5 bases left between them. Germline V gene lookup returns CDR1 LGHNA and CDR2 YNFKEQ. The CDR3 extends over 13 amino acids. The sample holds a few counts of this clonotype. The sample comprised PBMCs. The TCR was taken from a human donor in good health (CMV status not recorded). Some clones in this sample may be carry-over from other donors' samples. V usage is TRBV4-2 and J usage is TRBJ1-6; D remains unclear. CDR3 amino acids: CASSQGDNSPLHF. The CDR3 bases are TGTGCCAGCAGCCAAGGCGACAATTCACCCCTCCACTTT.